This T cell receptor (beta chain) was recovered during a study of CD8 T cells in Susac syndrome. The CDR3 contains 13 residues. Trimming left V 3 bases short and J 3 bases short, with 7 bases between. CDR1 and CDR2 (germline): LNHDA, SQIVND (reference sequence). The RNA input was 0.5 to 1 ug, and it was reverse transcribed with random hexamers. TCRdb re-called the immunoSEQ multiplex PCR reads with MiXCR, one entry per CDR3 protein. The sample shows 200,000 to 250,000 distinct CDR3 sequences, about 93% of them seen only once. The TCR originated in a human donor with multiple sclerosis. The chain has TRBV19 and TRBJ2-3; D gene uncertain. The sequenced material came from CD4+ T cells from PBMCs. Here the CDR3 reads CASSMSITDTQYF. In nucleotides, the CDR3 is TGTGCCAGTAGTATGTCTATAACAGATACGCAGTATTTT.